The clone carrying this T cell receptor (beta chain) was counted many times. Its antigen is not identified. Hyperthyroidism in these 18- to 65-year-old patients was newly diagnosed, lasting under 2 months. This record belongs to a study of Graves' ophthalmopathy and Graves' hyperthyroidism. Study-wide findings and caveats: Among thyroid clonotypes expanded above 0.001 frequency, most also appeared in blood. Ophthalmopathy progression was predicted with roughly 68% sensitivity and about 72% specificity. From stable hyperthyroidism, ophthalmopathy was separated by a 13-signature model with just under 90% sensitivity and roughly 84% specificity.

The length of the CDR3 is 12 residues. The V end lost 1 base, the J end lost 8 bases, and 8 bases lay between the germline ends. In germline, CDR1 is SGHTA, CDR2 FQGNSA. From RNA, the CDR3 regions of TCR beta chains were amplified and sequenced. In the first round, RT-PCR was carried out with HTBI primers, and a multiplex PCR formed the second round. TCRdb reprocessed the multiplex PCR reads with MiXCR, giving one entry per CDR3 protein. The data hold 600,000 to 650,000 distinct CDR3 sequences, with 22% observed a single time. The sequencing sample was made of peripheral blood. The receptor comes from a woman under 30 with stable Graves' hyperthyroidism. Some clones in this sample may be carry-over from other donors' samples. The V gene is TRBV7-2, the J gene TRBJ1-2; D gene ambiguous. The chain's CDR3 is CASSLVGAGYTF. The CDR3 coding sequence is TGTGCCAGCAGCTTAGTGGGAGCCGGCTACACCTTC.